This T cell receptor beta chain is drawn from a study of T-cell reconstitution after alpha-beta-depleted transplantation in children. The TCRbeta library was prepared with unique molecular identifiers. A single record per CDR3 protein comes from TCRdb applying MiXCR to the PCR reads. The table includes around 360,000 distinct CDR3 sequences, 10% detected once. In this sample, this clonotype turned up a few times. The germline V and J ends were trimmed by 3 bases and 3 bases, with 11 bases remaining between them. The CDR3 covers 14 residues. The material was PBMCs from the stem cell graft donor, obtained from the stem cell graft. The clonotype was recovered from a human donor who donated a stem cell graft to a child with acute lymphoblastic leukemia. This chain joins TRBV12-3 or TRBV12-4 and TRBJ1-2; D unclear. CDR3 DNA: TGTGCCAGCAGTTTGGGCGGCAGCTACTATGGCTACACCTTC. This translates into CASSLGGSYYGYTF.